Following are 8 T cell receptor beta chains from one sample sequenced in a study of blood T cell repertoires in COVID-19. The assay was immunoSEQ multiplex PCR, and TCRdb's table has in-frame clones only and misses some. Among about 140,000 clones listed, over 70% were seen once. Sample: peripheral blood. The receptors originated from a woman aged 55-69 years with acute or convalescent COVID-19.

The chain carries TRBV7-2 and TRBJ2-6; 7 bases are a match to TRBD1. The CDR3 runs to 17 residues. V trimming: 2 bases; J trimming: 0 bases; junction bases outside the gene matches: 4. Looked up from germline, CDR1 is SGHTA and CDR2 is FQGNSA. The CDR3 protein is CASSLLGTVSGANVLTF. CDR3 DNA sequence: TGTGCCAGCAGCTTACTAGGGACAGTCTCTGGGGCCAACGTCCTGACTTTC.

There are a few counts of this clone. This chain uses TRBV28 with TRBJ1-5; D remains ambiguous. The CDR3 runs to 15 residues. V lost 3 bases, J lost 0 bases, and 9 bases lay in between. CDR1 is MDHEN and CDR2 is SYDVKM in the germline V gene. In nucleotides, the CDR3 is TGTGCCAGCAGTTTCATTACAGTTAGCAATCAGCCCCAGCATTTT. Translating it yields CASSFITVSNQPQHF.

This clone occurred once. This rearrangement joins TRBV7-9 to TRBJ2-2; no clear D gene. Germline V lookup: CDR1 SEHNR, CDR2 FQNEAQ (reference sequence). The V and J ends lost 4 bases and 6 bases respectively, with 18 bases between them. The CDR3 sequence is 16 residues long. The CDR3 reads CASSSLRGSRPGELFF. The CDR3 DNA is TGTGCCAGCAGCTCTCTTAGAGGCTCTAGACCCGGGGAGCTGTTTTTT.

The CDR3 is CASRPYILAGAYNEQFF. CDR3 nucleotides: TGTGCCAGCAGACCATACATACTAGCGGGAGCATACAATGAGCAGTTCTTC. The genes are TRBV28 and TRBJ2-1; 11 bases are a match to TRBD2. The germline V gene encodes CDR1 MDHEN and CDR2 SYDVKM. The CDR3 has 17 residues. Trimming took 6 bases from V and 4 from J; bases not matched to a gene: 11.

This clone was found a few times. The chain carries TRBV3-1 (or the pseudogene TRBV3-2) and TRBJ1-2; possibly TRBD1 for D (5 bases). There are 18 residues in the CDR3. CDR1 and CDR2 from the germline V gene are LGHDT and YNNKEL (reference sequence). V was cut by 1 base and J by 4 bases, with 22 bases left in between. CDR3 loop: CASSQGSRNRIRTYGYTF. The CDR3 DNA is TGTGCCAGCAGCCAAGGGTCTCGTAACAGGATAAGGACCTATGGCTACACCTTC.

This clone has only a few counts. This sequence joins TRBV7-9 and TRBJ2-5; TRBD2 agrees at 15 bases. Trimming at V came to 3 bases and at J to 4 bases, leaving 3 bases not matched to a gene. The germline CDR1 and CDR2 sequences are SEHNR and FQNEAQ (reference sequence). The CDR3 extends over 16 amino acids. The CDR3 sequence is CASSLLGLAGGETQYF. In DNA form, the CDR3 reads TGTGCCAGCAGCTTGTTGGGACTAGCGGGAGGAGAGACCCAGTACTTC.

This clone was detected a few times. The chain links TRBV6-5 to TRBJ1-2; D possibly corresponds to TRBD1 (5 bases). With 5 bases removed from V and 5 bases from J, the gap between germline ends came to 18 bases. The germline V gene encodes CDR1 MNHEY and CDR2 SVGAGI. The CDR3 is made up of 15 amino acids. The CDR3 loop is CASSTPATGRYGYTF. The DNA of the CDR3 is TGTGCCAGCAGTACACCAGCTACAGGACGGTATGGCTACACCTTC.

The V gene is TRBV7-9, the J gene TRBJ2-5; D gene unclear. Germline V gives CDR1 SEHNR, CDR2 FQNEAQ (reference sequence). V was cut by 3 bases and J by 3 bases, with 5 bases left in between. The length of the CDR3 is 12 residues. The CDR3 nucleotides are TGTGCCAGCAGCTTGGGCAAAGAGACCCAGTACTTC. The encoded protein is CASSLGKETQYF.